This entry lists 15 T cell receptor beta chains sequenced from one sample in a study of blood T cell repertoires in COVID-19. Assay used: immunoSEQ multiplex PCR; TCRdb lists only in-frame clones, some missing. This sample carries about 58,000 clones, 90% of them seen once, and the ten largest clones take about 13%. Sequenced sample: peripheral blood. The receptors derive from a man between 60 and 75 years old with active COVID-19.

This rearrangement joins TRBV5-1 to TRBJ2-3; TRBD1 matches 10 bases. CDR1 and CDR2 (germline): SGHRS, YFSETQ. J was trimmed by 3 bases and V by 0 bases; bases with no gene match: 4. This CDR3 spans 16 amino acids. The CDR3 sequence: CASSLATGGRTDTQYF. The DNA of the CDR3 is TGCGCCAGCAGCTTGGCGACAGGGGGCAGGACAGATACGCAGTATTTT.

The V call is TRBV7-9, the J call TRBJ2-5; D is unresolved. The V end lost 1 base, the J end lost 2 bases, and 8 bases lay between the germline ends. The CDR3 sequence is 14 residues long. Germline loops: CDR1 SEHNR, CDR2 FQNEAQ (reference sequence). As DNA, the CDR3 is TGTGCCAGCAGCTTAGGGGCAGGTCAAGAGACCCAGTACTTC. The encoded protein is CASSLGAGQETQYF.

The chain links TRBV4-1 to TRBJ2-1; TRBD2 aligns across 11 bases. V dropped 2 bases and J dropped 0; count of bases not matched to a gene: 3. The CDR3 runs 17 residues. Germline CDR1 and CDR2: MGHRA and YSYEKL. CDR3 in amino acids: CASSQILAGVSYNEQFF. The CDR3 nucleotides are TGCGCCAGCAGCCAAATACTAGCGGGAGTCTCCTACAATGAGCAGTTCTTC.

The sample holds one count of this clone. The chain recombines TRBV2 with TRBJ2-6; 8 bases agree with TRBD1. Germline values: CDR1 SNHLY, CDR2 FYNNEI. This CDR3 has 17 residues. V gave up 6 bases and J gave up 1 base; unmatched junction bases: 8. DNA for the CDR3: TGTGCCAGCAGGGGGGACAGGCTAATATCTGGGGCCAACGTCCTGACTTTC. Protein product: CASRGDRLISGANVLTF.

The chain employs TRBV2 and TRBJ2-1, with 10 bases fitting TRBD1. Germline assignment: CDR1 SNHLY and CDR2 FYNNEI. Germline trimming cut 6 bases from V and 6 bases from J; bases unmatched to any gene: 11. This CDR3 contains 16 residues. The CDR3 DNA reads TGTGCCAGCAGACGCGGGACAGGGGTTTTGGGCAATGAGCAGTTCTTC. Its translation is CASRRGTGVLGNEQFF. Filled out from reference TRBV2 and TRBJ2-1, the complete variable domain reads EPEVTQTPSHQVTQMGQEVILRCVPISNHLYFYWYRQILGQKVEFLVSFYNNEISEKSEIFDDQFSVERPDGSNFTLKIRSTKLEDSAMYFCASRRGTGVLGNEQFFGPGTRLTVL.

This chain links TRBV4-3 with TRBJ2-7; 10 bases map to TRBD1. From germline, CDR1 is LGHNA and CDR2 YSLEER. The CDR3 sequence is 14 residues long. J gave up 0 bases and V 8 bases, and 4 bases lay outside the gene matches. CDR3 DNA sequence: TGCGCCAGCGGGGACAGGGGAAGCTCCTACGAGCAGTACTTC. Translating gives CASGDRGSSYEQYF.

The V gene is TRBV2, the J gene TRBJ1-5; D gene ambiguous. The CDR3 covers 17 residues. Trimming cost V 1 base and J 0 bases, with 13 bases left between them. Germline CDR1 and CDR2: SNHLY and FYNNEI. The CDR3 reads CASSEGRSLRSNQPQHF. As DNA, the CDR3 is TGTGCCAGCAGTGAAGGGAGAAGTTTACGTAGCAATCAGCCCCAGCATTTT. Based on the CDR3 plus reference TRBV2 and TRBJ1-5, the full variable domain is EPEVTQTPSHQVTQMGQEVILRCVPISNHLYFYWYRQILGQKVEFLVSFYNNEISEKSEIFDDQFSVERPDGSNFTLKIRSTKLEDSAMYFCASSEGRSLRSNQPQHFGDGTRLSIL.

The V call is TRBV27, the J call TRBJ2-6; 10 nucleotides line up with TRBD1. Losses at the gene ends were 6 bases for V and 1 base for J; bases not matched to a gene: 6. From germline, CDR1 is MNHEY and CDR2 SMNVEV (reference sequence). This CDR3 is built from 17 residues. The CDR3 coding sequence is TGTGCCAGCAGCCAGACAGGGGGCTGGTCTGGGGCCAACGTCCTGACTTTC. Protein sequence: CASSQTGGWSGANVLTF.

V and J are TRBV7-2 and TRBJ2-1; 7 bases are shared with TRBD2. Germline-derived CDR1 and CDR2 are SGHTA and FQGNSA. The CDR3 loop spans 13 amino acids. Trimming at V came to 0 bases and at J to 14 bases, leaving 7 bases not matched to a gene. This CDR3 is CASSLAGRESKFF. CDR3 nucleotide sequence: TGTGCCAGCAGCTTAGCGGGGCGGGAGAGTAAGTTCTTC. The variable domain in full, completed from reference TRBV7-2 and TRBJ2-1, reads GAGVSQSPSNKVTEKGKDVELRCDPISGHTALYWYRQSLGQGLEFLIYFQGNSAPDKSGLPSDRFSAERTGGSVSTLTIQRTQQEDSAVYLCASSLAGRESKFFGPGTRLTVL.

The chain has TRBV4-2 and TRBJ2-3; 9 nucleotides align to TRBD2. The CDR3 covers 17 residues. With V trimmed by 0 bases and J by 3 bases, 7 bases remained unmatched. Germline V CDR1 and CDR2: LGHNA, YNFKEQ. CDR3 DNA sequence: TGTGCCAGCAGCCAAGATGCTAGCGGGATGGGTACAGATACGCAGTATTTT. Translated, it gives CASSQDASGMGTDTQYF.

CDR3 amino acids: CASSIDRANEQFF. CDR3 nucleotides: TGTGCCAGTAGTATCGACAGGGCCAATGAGCAGTTCTTC. The J gene is TRBJ2-1, the V gene TRBV19; the match to TRBD1 covers 7 bases. Germline V CDR1 and CDR2: LNHDA, SQIVND (reference sequence). CDR3 length equals 13 residues. Trimming at V came to 3 bases and at J to 6 bases, leaving 2 bases not matched to a gene.

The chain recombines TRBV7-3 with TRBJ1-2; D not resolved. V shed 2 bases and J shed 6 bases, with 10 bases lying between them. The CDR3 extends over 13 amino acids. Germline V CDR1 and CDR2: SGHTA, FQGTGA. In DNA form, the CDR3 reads TGTGCCAGCAGCTTAGCGGGGTTGGATGGCTACACCTTC. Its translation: CASSLAGLDGYTF.

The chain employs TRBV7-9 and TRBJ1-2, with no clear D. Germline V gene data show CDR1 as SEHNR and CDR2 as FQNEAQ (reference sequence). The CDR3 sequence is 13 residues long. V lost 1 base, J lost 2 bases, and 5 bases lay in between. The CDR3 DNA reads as TGTGCCAGCAGCTTAGATCTCAACTATGGCTACACCTTC. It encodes CASSLDLNYGYTF.

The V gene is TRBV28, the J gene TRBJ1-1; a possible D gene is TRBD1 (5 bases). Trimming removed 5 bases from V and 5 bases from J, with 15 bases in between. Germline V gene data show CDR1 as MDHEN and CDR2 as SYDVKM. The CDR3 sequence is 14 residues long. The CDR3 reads CASSLGGGRTEAFF. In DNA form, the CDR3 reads TGTGCCAGCAGTCTAGGCGGGGGGAGGACTGAAGCTTTCTTT.

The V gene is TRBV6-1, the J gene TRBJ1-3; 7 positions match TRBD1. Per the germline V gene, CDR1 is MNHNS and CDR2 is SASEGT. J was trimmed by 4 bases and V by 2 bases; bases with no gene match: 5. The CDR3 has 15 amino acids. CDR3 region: CASSEQGGSGNTIYF. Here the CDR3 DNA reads TGTGCCAGCAGTGAACAGGGGGGTTCAGGAAACACCATATATTTT.